This TCR beta chain was observed in a study of blood T cells in healthy people across ages. Across the study: In model experiments, template switching was able to capture about one barcoded beta molecule for every two T cells that were present.

Donors each provided 8 to 10 milliliters of peripheral blood. Regarding the study as a whole: Both higher diversity and more naive CD4+ cells marked long-lived donors when set against aged donors.

A second PCR, run for roughly 6 to 11 cycles, used a sample-barcoded 5' primer plus a J-beta primer mix. A tag from a template-switch adaptor with 12 random nucleotides marked each cDNA molecule. Using its own MiXCR run on the 5' RACE reads, TCRdb lists one record per CDR3 protein. The data show approximately 1,000,000 distinct CDR3 sequences, with approximately 38% seen just once and approximately 14% held by the top ten. Germline V lookup: CDR1 MNHNS, CDR2 SASEGT. The CDR3 runs to 13 residues. V gave up 7 bases and J gave up 0 bases, with 8 bases separating them. Comment on this clonotype: Its specificity is not known.

The source material was blood. The V gene is TRBV6-1, the J gene TRBJ2-3; unclear D gene. This clonotype was obtained from a man between 18 and 35 years old in good health. The CDR3 sequence is CASTQRSTDTQYF. CDR3 in DNA: TGTGCCAGCACGCAGAGAAGCACAGATACGCAGTATTTT.